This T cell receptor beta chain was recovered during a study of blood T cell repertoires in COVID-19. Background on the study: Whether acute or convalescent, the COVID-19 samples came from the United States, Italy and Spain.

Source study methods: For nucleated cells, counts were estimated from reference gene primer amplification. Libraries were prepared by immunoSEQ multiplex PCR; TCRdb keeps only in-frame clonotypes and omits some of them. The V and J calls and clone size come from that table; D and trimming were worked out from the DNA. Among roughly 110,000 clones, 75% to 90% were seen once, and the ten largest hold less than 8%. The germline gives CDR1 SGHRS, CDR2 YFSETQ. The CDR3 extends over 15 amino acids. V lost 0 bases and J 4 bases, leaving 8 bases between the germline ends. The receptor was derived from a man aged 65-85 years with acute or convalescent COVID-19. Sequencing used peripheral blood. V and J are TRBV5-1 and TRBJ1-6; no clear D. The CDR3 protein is CASSLEISYNSPLHF. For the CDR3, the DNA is TGCGCCAGCAGCTTGGAAATATCGTATAATTCACCCCTCCACTTT.